The 15 T cell receptor beta chains below come from one sample, sequenced in a study of shared clonotypes between healthy human individuals. Sequencing was performed with immunoSEQ multiplex PCR; in TCRdb, only in-frame clones are kept and a portion is missing. The sample includes 2 million to 2.5 million clones, approximately 93% of them seen just once. The sequencing input was naive CD4+ T cells from PBMCs. Indicated subset: CD45RA+ positively selected. The receptors here all came from a man aged 18 to 29 in good health. Some clones in this sample may be carry-over from other donors' samples.

The chain combines TRBV5-4 with TRBJ2-7, with D unclear. The CDR3 is 12 residues long. Germline V lookup: CDR1 SGHNT, CDR2 YYREEE (reference sequence). Trimming cost V 2 bases and J 6 bases, with 9 bases left between them. This chain's CDR3 is CASSLSVGEQYF. CDR3 DNA sequence: TGTGCCAGCAGCTTAAGTGTGGGCGAGCAGTACTTC.

The J gene is TRBJ1-6, the V gene TRBV25-1, with D tentatively TRBD1 (5 bases). CDR3 length: 14 residues. The germline V gene encodes CDR1 MGHDK and CDR2 SYGVNS. Trimming cost V 8 bases and J 8 bases, with 16 bases left between them. DNA for the CDR3: TGTGCCAGCCAGGTAGTGGCGGGGGATTCACCCCTCCACTTT. It specifies CASQVVAGDSPLHF.

The chain links TRBV5-1 to TRBJ1-2; 7 nucleotides align to TRBD1. Losses at the gene ends were 1 base for V and 4 bases for J; bases not matched to a gene: 10. CDR1 is SGHRS and CDR2 is YFSETQ in the germline V gene. CDR3 length: 16 amino acids. CDR3 region: CASSLSIGGGGYGYTF. CDR3 DNA sequence: TGCGCCAGCAGCTTGTCCATTGGAGGGGGCGGCTATGGCTACACCTTC.

This rearrangement joins TRBV19 to TRBJ2-7; 7 bases are shared with TRBD1. With V trimmed by 3 bases and J by 3 bases, 5 bases remained unmatched. The germline V gene has CDR1 LNHDA and CDR2 SQIVND (reference sequence). CDR3 length: 14 amino acids. This chain's CDR3 is CASSIKGAYYEQYF. Written as DNA, the CDR3 is TGTGCCAGTAGTATTAAGGGGGCCTACTACGAGCAGTACTTC.

The chain couples TRBV19 to TRBJ1-2; D uncertain. CDR1 and CDR2 (germline): LNHDA, SQIVND (reference sequence). CDR3 size: 15 residues. The ends were cut back, 5 bases at V and 5 bases at J, with 18 bases in the middle. The DNA of the CDR3 is TGTGCCAGTAGTCCCCAGGTGAGGGCTGAATATGGCTACACCTTC. Amino acid sequence: CASSPQVRAEYGYTF.

The genes are TRBV7-9 and TRBJ2-7; 11 bases align to TRBD2. V gave up 5 bases and J gave up 2 bases; unmatched junction bases: 5. The CDR3 runs 15 residues. Germline assignment: CDR1 SEHNR and CDR2 FQNEAQ (reference sequence). CDR3 sequence: CASSGRLAGPYEQYF. CDR3 nucleotide sequence: TGTGCCAGCAGCGGACGACTAGCGGGACCCTACGAGCAGTACTTC.

J is TRBJ2-1 and V is TRBV2; 7 bases map to TRBD1. Germline CDR1 reads SNHLY; CDR2 reads FYNNEI. CDR3 length: 13 residues. The ends lost 8 bases at V and 5 bases at J; junction bases unmatched: 6. The CDR3 reads CASEQGFNNEQFF. The CDR3 region has the DNA TGTGCCAGCGAACAGGGGTTTAACAATGAGCAGTTCTTC.

V and J are TRBV5-1 and TRBJ1-3; D unclear. Germline V gives CDR1 SGHRS, CDR2 YFSETQ. The CDR3 contains 15 residues. Trimming cost V 1 base and J 2 bases, with 10 bases left between them. CDR3 region: CASSLSSGTGNTIYF. CDR3 DNA: TGCGCCAGCAGCTTGTCGTCGGGTACTGGAAACACCATATATTTT.

This clone was detected only once. This chain uses TRBV11-2 with TRBJ2-3, with D maybe TRBD2 (6 bases). CDR1 is SGHAT and CDR2 is FQNNGV in the germline V gene. Trimming left V 5 bases short and J 3 bases short, with 18 bases between. The CDR3 runs 16 residues. Here the CDR3 DNA reads TGTGCCAGCAGCAAGTACAGGATGGGGGGTACAGATACGCAGTATTTT. Translating it yields CASSKYRMGGTDTQYF.

Comments on this clone: Other DNA sequences in the same sample also yield this CDR3. This rearrangement joins TRBV9 to TRBJ2-1; 7 positions match TRBD2. From germline, CDR1 is SGDLS and CDR2 YYNGEE. The trim removed 0 bases at V and 3 bases at J, leaving 6 bases unmatched. This CDR3 is built from 16 residues. The DNA of the CDR3 is TGTGCCAGCAGCGTAGGGGGTCTAGCGGTCTACAATGAGCAGTTCTTC. Protein sequence: CASSVGGLAVYNEQFF.

This sequence joins TRBV18 and TRBJ1-4; 7 nucleotides line up with TRBD1. The CDR3 extends over 14 amino acids. V gave up 4 bases and J gave up 3 bases; unmatched junction bases: 2. Germline values: CDR1 KGHSH, CDR2 LQKENI. CDR3 in amino acids: CASSQGQPNEKLFF. In DNA form, the CDR3 reads TGTGCCAGCTCACAGGGACAGCCTAATGAAAAACTGTTTTTT.

The chain uses TRBV7-9 and TRBJ1-2; D is undetermined. The CDR3 totals 13 residues. CDR1 and CDR2 (germline): SEHNR, FQNEAQ (reference sequence). The V gene lost 3 bases and the J gene lost 1 base, with 6 bases spanning the gap. CDR3 nucleotide sequence: TGTGCCAGCAGCTTCAGTATTAACTATGGCTACACCTTC. Amino acid sequence: CASSFSINYGYTF.

The chain couples TRBV6-4 to TRBJ2-2, with D perhaps TRBD1 (6 bases). Looked up from germline, CDR1 is MRHNA and CDR2 is SNTAGT. The CDR3 totals 15 residues. Trimming shortened V by 6 bases and J by 1 base, and 12 bases separated the two germline ends. Written as DNA, the CDR3 is TGTGCCAGCAGAGGACAGCCACAGAACACCGGGGAGCTGTTTTTT. Its protein is CASRGQPQNTGELFF.

This chain joins TRBV5-1 and TRBJ2-7; a possible D gene is TRBD1 (5 bases). Per germline, CDR1 SGHRS and CDR2 YFSETQ. This CDR3 comprises 13 residues. Trimming removed 4 bases at V and 3 bases at J, with 11 bases between. Written as DNA, the CDR3 is TGCGCCAGCAGCCCCCCAGACAGCTACGAGCAGTACTTC. This codes for CASSPPDSYEQYF.

The table lists this clone with a count of one. The rearrangement joins TRBV27 to TRBJ2-3; D is ambiguous. This CDR3 has 18 residues. V was pared by 2 bases and J by 3 bases, with 21 bases between. Germline-derived CDR1 and CDR2 are MNHEY and SMNVEV (reference sequence). For the CDR3, the DNA is TGTGCCAGCAGTTTAACAAAGGGTCGGACCCCCGGAACAGATACGCAGTATTTT. Its protein product is CASSLTKGRTPGTDTQYF.